Reported below is one T cell receptor (beta chain). What antigen it recognizes has not been identified. No base quality values were provided; no much bigger clone lies one nucleotide off. Relative to germline, V is 3 bases shorter and J is 1 base shorter, with 7 bases between their ends. The CDR3 goes from the cysteine to the phenylalanine over 13 residues. The DNA shown is the 39-base CDR3, in frame from base 1. The collaborating institutions used their own protocols to collect whole blood in K2EDTA tubes. Collaborator samples were shipped for TCRbeta analysis as frozen whole blood, isolated PBMCs, or DNA extracted from either sample type. The record originates from a study of blood T cell repertoires in COVID-19 (dated by TCRdb to 2019 to 2021). In the study overall: Collaborator samples came from the United States, Italy and Spain and covered acute and convalescent phases of COVID-19. The prospective study material was composed of cDNA or gDNA derived from T cells, B-cell-depleted T cells, or PBMCs. Subjects who had been exposed to COVID-19, were actively infected with it, or had recovered from it provided the deeply sampled blood TCRbeta repertoires that made up the dataset. The repertoires were released in a freely available public database intended as a resource for research on the immune response to SARS-CoV-2. Samples came from the ongoing ImmuneRACE study (first 160 participants) plus 1,254 subjects from 6 global collaborators. A de-identified subject ID, COVID-19 status, age in years and sex were almost always included in the sample metadata. Where available, HLA class I and class II types were obtained from metadata supplied by the sample provider rather than from assay-based typing. Broad study findings and their caveats: The amount of clinical and demographic metadata varied by source and participant and was provided uncurated.

TCRbeta CDR3 regions were amplified from genomic DNA by means of the immunoSEQ Assay, a bias-controlled multiplex PCR. Under the source paper's analysis protocol: The number of nucleated cells in each sample was estimated by amplification of reference gene primers within the assay. To quantify the absolute abundance of each unique TCRbeta CDR3 rearrangement, sequence reads were collapsed and filtered. For each sample, productive Simpson clonality was calculated as the square root of Simpson's diversity index across productive rearrangements. As stored in TCRdb, this immuneACCESS dataset retains in-frame rearrangements with V and J assigned. A fraction of the clones does not appear; measured against another copy, unresolved V genes explain less than half of the discrepancy, and the remainder lacks a known reason. The V and J calls and the clone size are those of that table, but D and trimming were determined from the DNA. For this sample the table gives some 280,000 clones, of which about 88% were detected only once. Together, the top ten hold 12% of the sample.

This receptor chain uses TRBV12-3 or TRBV12-4 and TRBJ2-7; no D gene is confidently identified. The receptor's source is a woman aged 60-75 years with acute or convalescent COVID-19. What was sequenced was peripheral blood. The CDR3 corresponds to CASSLQQSYEQYF. The DNA sequence follows: TGTGCCAGCAGTTTGCAACAGTCCTACGAGCAGTACTTC.